This entry concerns a single TCR beta chain. The entry originates in a study of blood T cell repertoires in COVID-19. For the study at large: COVID-19 samples, acute and convalescent, were from the United States, Italy and Spain. T cells, B-cell-depleted T cells, or PBMCs supplied cDNA or gDNA.

In the original analysis: Amplification of reference gene primers was used by the study to estimate nucleated cell counts. TCRdb keeps only in-frame clones here, not all; method: immunoSEQ multiplex PCR. V, J and clone size were drawn from that table, and D and trimming were deduced from the DNA. The sample records under 150,000 clones, over 75% being singletons. This clonotype was sampled from a man in his fifties or sixties with acute or convalescent COVID-19. Sequencing input: peripheral blood.

CDR3 nucleotide sequence: TGTGCCACCAGTGTCGTGGGAACAGGGTCCTACAATGAGCAGTTCTTC. Protein sequence: CATSVVGTGSYNEQFF. This chain links TRBV24-1 with TRBJ2-1, with D perhaps matching TRBD1 (6 bases). Germline-derived CDR1 and CDR2 are KGHDR and SFDVKD. Trimming took 5 bases from V and 1 from J, leaving 14 bases between them. The CDR3 has 16 amino acids.